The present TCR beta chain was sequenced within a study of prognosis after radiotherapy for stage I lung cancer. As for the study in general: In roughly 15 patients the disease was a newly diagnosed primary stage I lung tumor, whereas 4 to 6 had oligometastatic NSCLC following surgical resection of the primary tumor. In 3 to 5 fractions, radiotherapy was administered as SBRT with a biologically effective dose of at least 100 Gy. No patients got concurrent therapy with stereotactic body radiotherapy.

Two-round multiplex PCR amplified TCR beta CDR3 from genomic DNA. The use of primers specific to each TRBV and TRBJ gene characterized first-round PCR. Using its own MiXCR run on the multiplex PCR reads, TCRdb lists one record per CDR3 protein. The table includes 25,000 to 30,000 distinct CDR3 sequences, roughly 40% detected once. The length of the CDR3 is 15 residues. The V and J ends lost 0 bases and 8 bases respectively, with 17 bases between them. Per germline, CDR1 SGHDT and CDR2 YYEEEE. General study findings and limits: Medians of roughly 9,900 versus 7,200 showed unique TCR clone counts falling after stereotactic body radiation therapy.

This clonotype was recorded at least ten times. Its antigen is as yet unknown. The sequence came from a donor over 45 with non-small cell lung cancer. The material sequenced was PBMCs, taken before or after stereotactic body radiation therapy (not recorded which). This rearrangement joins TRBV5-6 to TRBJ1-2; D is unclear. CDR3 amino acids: CASSLGRYGSGGYTF. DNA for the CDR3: TGTGCCAGCAGCTTGGGCAGGTACGGATCGGGAGGCTACACCTTC.